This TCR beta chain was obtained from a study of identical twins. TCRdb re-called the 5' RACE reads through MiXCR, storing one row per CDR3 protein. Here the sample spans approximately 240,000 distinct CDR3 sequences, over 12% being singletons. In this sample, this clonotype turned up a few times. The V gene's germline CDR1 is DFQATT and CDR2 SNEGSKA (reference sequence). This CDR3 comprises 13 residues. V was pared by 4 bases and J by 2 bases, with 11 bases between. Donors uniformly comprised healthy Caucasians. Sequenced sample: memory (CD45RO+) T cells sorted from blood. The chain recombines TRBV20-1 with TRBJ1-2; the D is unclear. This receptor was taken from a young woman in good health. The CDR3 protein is CSATLKVNYGYTF. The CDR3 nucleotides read TGCAGTGCTACACTGAAAGTAAACTATGGCTACACCTTC.